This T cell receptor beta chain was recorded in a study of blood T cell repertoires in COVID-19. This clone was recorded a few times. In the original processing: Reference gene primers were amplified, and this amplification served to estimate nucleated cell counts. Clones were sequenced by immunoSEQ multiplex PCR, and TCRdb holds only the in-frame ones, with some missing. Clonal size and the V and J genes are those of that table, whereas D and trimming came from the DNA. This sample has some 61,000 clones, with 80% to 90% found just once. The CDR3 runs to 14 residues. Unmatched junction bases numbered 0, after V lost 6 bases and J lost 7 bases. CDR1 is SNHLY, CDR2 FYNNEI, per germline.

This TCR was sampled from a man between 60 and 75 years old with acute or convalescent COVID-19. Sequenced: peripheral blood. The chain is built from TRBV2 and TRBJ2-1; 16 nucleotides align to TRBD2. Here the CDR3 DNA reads TGTGCCAGCAGGGGACTAGCGGGGGGGAATGAGCAGTTCTTC. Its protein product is CASRGLAGGNEQFF.